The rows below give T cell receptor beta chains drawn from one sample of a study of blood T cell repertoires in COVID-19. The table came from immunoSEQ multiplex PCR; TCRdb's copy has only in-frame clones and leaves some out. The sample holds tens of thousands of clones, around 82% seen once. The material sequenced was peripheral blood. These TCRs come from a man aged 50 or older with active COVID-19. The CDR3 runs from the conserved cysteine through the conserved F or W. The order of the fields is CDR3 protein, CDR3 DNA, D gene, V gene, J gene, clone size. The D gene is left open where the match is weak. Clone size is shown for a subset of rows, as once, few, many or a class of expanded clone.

CATSWGSEQFF,TGTGCCACCAGTTGGGGCAGTGAGCAGTTCTTC,-,TRBV24-1,TRBJ2-1,-
CASSFGTGGEKLFF,TGTGCCAGCAGCTTTGGGACAGGGGGCGAAAAACTGTTTTTT,TRBD1,TRBV7-9,TRBJ1-4,-
CASSMSMSSYNEQFF,TGTGCCAGTAGTATGTCGATGAGCTCCTACAATGAGCAGTTCTTC,-,TRBV19,TRBJ2-1,-
CASSSRTGGSQPQHF,TGTGCCAGCAGCTCCCGGACAGGGGGCAGCCAGCCCCAGCATTTT,TRBD1,TRBV11-3,TRBJ1-5,few
CASREGSAKNIQYF,TGTGCCAGCAGGGAAGGTTCGGCCAAAAACATTCAGTACTTC,-,TRBV6-1,TRBJ2-4,-
CASRVQGSGETQYF,TGTGCCAGTAGGGTACAGGGTTCGGGAGAGACCCAGTACTTC,-,TRBV19,TRBJ2-5,few
CASSIWAGTGELFF,TGTGCCAGTAGTATATGGGCAGGGACCGGGGAGCTGTTTTTT,-,TRBV19,TRBJ2-2,-
CASAGVQRGEKLFF,TGTGCCAGTGCCGGGGTACAAAGGGGGGAAAAACTGTTTTTT,-,TRBV7-2,TRBJ1-4,-
CASSEALTGGLFNEQFF,TGTGCCAGCAGTGAAGCGCTAACGGGGGGGCTTTTTAATGAGCAGTTCTTC,TRBD2,TRBV2,TRBJ2-1,-
CASSQAREVKDEQYF,TGCGCCAGCAGCCAAGCGCGGGAGGTGAAAGACGAGCAGTACTTC,TRBD2,TRBV4-1,TRBJ2-7,-
CASSLTPDNEQFF,TGCGCCAGCAGCTTGACTCCGGACAATGAGCAGTTCTTC,-,TRBV5-1,TRBJ2-1,-
CASSRVGLTDTQYF,TGCGCCAGCAGCCGAGTGGGACTCACAGATACGCAGTATTTT,-,TRBV5-1,TRBJ2-3,-
CASSPTVTRNTEAFF,TGTGCCAGCAGTCCGACAGTTACCCGGAACACTGAAGCTTTCTTT,-,TRBV6-4,TRBJ1-1,-
CASSRRTSGGTDTQYF,TGTGCCAGCAGCAGACGGACTAGCGGGGGAACAGATACGCAGTATTTT,TRBD2,TRBV3-1/TRBV3-2,TRBJ2-3,-
CASSPGQLNQPQHF,TGTGCCAGCTCACCAGGACAGCTAAATCAGCCCCAGCATTTT,-,TRBV18,TRBJ1-5,-
CASRKDSVGEQYF,TGTGCCAGCAGAAAGGACAGTGTCGGCGAGCAGTACTTC,-,TRBV6-5,TRBJ2-7,-
CASSLPGREHEQYF,TGTGCCAGCAGCTTACCGGGTCGGGAGCACGAGCAGTACTTC,-,TRBV7-8,TRBJ2-7,-
CASGGTGRETGELFF,TGTGCCAGCGGGGGGACAGGGAGAGAAACCGGGGAGCTGTTTTTT,TRBD1,TRBV28,TRBJ2-2,-
CASSPGLAREQFF,TGTGCCAGCAGCCCGGGACTAGCACGTGAGCAGTTCTTC,TRBD2,TRBV7-9,TRBJ2-1,-
CASSTPSGQETQYF,TGTGCCAGTAGTACCCCGAGCGGCCAAGAGACCCAGTACTTC,-,TRBV19,TRBJ2-5,-
CASSLPFGRQGANEQFF,TGTGCCAGCAGCCTACCCTTTGGCCGACAGGGGGCCAATGAGCAGTTCTTC,TRBD1,TRBV5-8,TRBJ2-1,-
CASNRRGNLGTDTQYF,TGTGCCAGCAACCGGCGCGGGAACCTGGGAACAGATACGCAGTATTTT,-,TRBV9,TRBJ2-3,once
CASSPNGREGTAHEKLFF,TGTGCCAGCTCACCAAATGGTCGAGAGGGGACAGCACATGAAAAACTGTTTTTT,TRBD1,TRBV18,TRBJ1-4,-
CASSHFCGTGGSYEQYF,TGCGCCAGCAGTCACTTCTGCGGGACAGGGGGCTCCTACGAGCAGTACTTC,TRBD1,TRBV23-1,TRBJ2-7,-
CASSFGDTQYF,TGTGCCAGCAGTTTCGGAGATACGCAGTATTTT,-,TRBV12-3/TRBV12-4,TRBJ2-3,-
CASTRDGTKTQYF,TGTGCCAGCACCCGCGACGGGACTAAGACCCAGTACTTC,TRBD2,TRBV28,TRBJ2-5,once
CASINGGNSYEQYF,TGTGCCAGCATCAACGGGGGGAACTCCTACGAGCAGTACTTC,TRBD2,TRBV28,TRBJ2-7,-
CASSQDPGRGRDEQFF,TGCGCCAGCAGCCAAGATCCCGGCAGGGGCAGGGATGAGCAGTTCTTC,-,TRBV4-1,TRBJ2-1,-
CASSTGGIQPQHF,TGCGCCAGCAGTACAGGGGGCATTCAGCCCCAGCATTTT,TRBD1,TRBV10-2,TRBJ1-5,-
CASSIGWGQATDTQYF,TGTGCCAGTAGCATAGGCTGGGGACAGGCCACAGATACGCAGTATTTT,TRBD1,TRBV19,TRBJ2-3,-
CASSWLAGADTQYF,TGTGCCAGCAGTTGGCTAGCGGGGGCCGATACGCAGTATTTT,TRBD2,TRBV6-5,TRBJ2-3,-
CASSVGGQGSGNTIYF,TGTGCCAGCAGCGTAGGGGGACAGGGGTCTGGAAACACCATATATTTT,TRBD1,TRBV9,TRBJ1-3,once
CASSYGGVTGRETQYF,TGTGCCAGCAGTTACGGAGGGGTGACAGGGAGGGAGACCCAGTACTTC,-,TRBV6-5,TRBJ2-5,-
CASSQVQGAGNIQYF,TGCGCCAGCAGCCAAGTTCAGGGGGCGGGAAACATTCAGTACTTC,TRBD1,TRBV4-1,TRBJ2-4,-
CASSAGLAYNEQFF,TGTGCCAGTAGTGCCGGACTAGCGTACAATGAGCAGTTCTTC,TRBD2,TRBV19,TRBJ2-1,-
CASNADRGLYEQYF,TGTGCCAGCAACGCCGACAGGGGTCTGTACGAGCAGTACTTC,TRBD1,TRBV2,TRBJ2-7,few
CASSDAVSGRRSYEQYF,TGTGCCAGCAGCGACGCAGTGAGCGGGAGGAGGTCCTACGAGCAGTACTTC,TRBD2,TRBV7-9,TRBJ2-7,-
CASSTRQGAKDYEQYF,TGTGCCAGCAGCACCCGACAGGGGGCTAAAGACTACGAGCAGTACTTC,TRBD1,TRBV7-9,TRBJ2-7,-
CASSTGGEQYF,TGTGCCAGCAGTACCGGGGGGGAGCAGTACTTC,TRBD2,TRBV6-2/TRBV6-3,TRBJ2-7,-
CASSITGGYEQYF,TGTGCCAGCAGCATTACAGGGGGCTACGAGCAGTACTTC,TRBD1,TRBV5-4,TRBJ2-7,few
CASSLESFQETQYF,TGCGCCAGCAGCTTGGAATCTTTCCAAGAGACCCAGTACTTC,-,TRBV5-1,TRBJ2-5,-
CASSINRMNTEAFF,TGTGCCAGTAGTATCAACAGAATGAACACTGAAGCTTTCTTT,-,TRBV19,TRBJ1-1,-
CASSGDRPPYEQYF,TGTGCCAGCAGCGGGGACAGGCCGCCCTACGAGCAGTACTTC,TRBD1,TRBV5-6,TRBJ2-7,few
CASHLGGGTEAFF,TGTGCCAGCCACCTCGGGGGAGGCACTGAAGCTTTCTTT,-,TRBV7-2,TRBJ1-1,-
CASSSGQGAYEQYF,TGTGCCAGTAGTAGCGGACAGGGAGCCTACGAGCAGTACTTC,TRBD1,TRBV19,TRBJ2-7,-
CASSQFYKEKLFF,TGTGCCAGCAGCCAGTTCTATAAAGAAAAACTGTTTTTT,-,TRBV14,TRBJ1-4,-
CASSPPAGPSSYEQYF,TGTGCCAGCAGCCCTCCCGCAGGGCCCAGCTCCTACGAGCAGTACTTC,-,TRBV7-9,TRBJ2-7,few
CASGWGQGGNTEAFF,TGTGCTAGTGGTTGGGGACAGGGAGGGAACACTGAAGCTTTCTTT,TRBD1,TRBV12-5,TRBJ1-1,-
CASSSGRGPNNYGYTF,TGTGCCAGCAGCTCAGGAAGGGGGCCGAATAACTATGGCTACACCTTC,TRBD1,TRBV5-6,TRBJ1-2,-
CASSLEQEGQPQHF,TGTGCCAGCAGCTTAGAGCAGGAAGGCCAGCCCCAGCATTTT,-,TRBV7-8,TRBJ1-5,-
CASRPRPSETYEQYF,TGTGCCAGCAGACCGCGGCCTAGCGAGACCTACGAGCAGTACTTC,-,TRBV6-5,TRBJ2-7,-
CASSSGLVNEQFF,TGTGCCAGCAGCTCGGGACTAGTTAATGAGCAGTTCTTC,TRBD2,TRBV11-2,TRBJ2-1,-
CASSSAPSGGADTQYF,TGCGCCAGCAGCTCCGCTCCTAGCGGGGGGGCAGATACGCAGTATTTT,TRBD2,TRBV5-1,TRBJ2-3,-
CASTPRGGDYGYTF,TGTGCCAGCACCCCAAGGGGGGGCGACTATGGCTACACCTTC,-,TRBV7-9,TRBJ1-2,-
CASSPGQQNTEAFF,TGTGCCAGCTCACCCGGACAGCAGAACACTGAAGCTTTCTTT,-,TRBV18,TRBJ1-1,-